The clone carrying this TCR beta chain was seen just once. Germline assignment: CDR1 SGDLS and CDR2 YYNGEE. V lost 3 bases, J lost 1 base, and 13 bases lay in between. This CDR3 has 15 residues. Method: immunoSEQ multiplex PCR; TCRdb's copy keeps in-frame clones and lacks some. The top ten hold around 5.1% of the sample, which has 60,000 to 85,000 clones, 88% seen once. These data are taken from a study of T cell responses to AZD1222 COVID-19 vaccine. V usage is TRBV9 and J usage is TRBJ1-1, with D perhaps matching TRBD1 (6 bases). The TCR was taken from an adult who received the MenACWY meningococcal vaccine as a control. Source: peripheral blood, taken 28 days after the second dose of the MenACWY control vaccine. The CDR3 reads CASSALGGQNTEAFF. CDR3 bases: TGTGCCAGCAGCGCCCTGGGGGGGCAGAACACTGAAGCTTTCTTT.